This TCR beta chain was profiled in a study of shared clonotypes between healthy human individuals. Study context: Every donor yielded three CD4 naive, three CD4 memory, two CD8 naive and one CD8 memory plate.

The sample holds one count of this clone. Its antigen is unidentified. CDR1 SNHLY and CDR2 FYNNEI come from the germline V gene. V lost 6 bases and J lost 0; bases outside the gene matches: 3. The CDR3 totals 14 residues. Study-level results: Naive subsets, compared against memory subsets, generally had larger estimated richness values. Relative to their counterparts shared across all four donors, non-shared clonotypes exhibited diminished generation probabilities.

TCRdb's copy holds only in-frame clones and misses some; the assay was immunoSEQ multiplex PCR. The sample contains 550,000 to 800,000 clones, around 67% of which appear only once. In the CD4+ fraction, cells were divided into CD45RA+ naive and CD45RA-negative memory subsets. The sequence came from a woman aged 25-40 years in good health. Specimen: memory CD4+ T cells sorted from blood. Subset noted: CD45RA-negative fraction. The gene calls are TRBV2 and TRBJ2-7; 9 nucleotides align to TRBD1. The CDR3 sequence is CASRGQGYSYEQYF. The DNA of the CDR3 is TGTGCCAGCAGGGGACAGGGCTACTCCTACGAGCAGTACTTC.